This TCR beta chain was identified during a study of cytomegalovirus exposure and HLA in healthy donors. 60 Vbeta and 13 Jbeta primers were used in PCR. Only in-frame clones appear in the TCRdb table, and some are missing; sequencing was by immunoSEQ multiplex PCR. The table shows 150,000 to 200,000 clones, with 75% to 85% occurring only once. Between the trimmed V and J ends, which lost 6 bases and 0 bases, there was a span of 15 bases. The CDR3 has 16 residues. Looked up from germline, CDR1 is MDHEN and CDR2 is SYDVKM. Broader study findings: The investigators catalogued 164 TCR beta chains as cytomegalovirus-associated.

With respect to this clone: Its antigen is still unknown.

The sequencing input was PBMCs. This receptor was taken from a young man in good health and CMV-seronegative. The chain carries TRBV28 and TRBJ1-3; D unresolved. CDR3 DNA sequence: TGTGCCAGCAGCCGCCCCCGAGCGAGCTCTGGAAACACCATATATTTT. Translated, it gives CASSRPRASSGNTIYF. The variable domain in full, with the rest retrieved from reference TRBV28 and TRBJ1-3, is DVKVTQSSRYLVKRTGEKVFLECVQDMDHENMFWYRQDPGLGLRLIYFSYDVKMKEKGDIPEGYSVSREKKERFSLILESASTNQTSMYLCASSRPRASSGNTIYFGEGSWLTVV.